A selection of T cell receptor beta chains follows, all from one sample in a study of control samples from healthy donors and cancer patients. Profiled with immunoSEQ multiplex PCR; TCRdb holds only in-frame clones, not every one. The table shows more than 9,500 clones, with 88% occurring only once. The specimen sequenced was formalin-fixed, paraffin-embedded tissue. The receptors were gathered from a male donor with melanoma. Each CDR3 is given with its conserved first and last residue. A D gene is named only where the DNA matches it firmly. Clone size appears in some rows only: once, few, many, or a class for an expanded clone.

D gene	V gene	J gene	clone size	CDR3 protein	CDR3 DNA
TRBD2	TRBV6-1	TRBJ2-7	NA	CASSEAAGGSYEQYF	TGTGCCAGCAGTGAAGCGGCGGGAGGCTCCTACGAGCAGTACTTC
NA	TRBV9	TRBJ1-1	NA	CASSDPPDQAFF	TGTGCCAGCAGCGACCCCCCTGACCAAGCTTTCTTT
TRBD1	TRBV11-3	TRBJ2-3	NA	CASSPRTGSTDTQYF	TGTGCCAGCAGCCCCAGGACAGGTTCCACAGATACGCAGTATTTT
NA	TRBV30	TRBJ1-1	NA	CAWSVQQGPEAFF	TGTGCCTGGAGTGTTCAACAGGGCCCTGAAGCTTTCTTT
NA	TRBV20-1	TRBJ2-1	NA	CSASFGTRGYNEQFF	TGCAGTGCTAGTTTTGGGACCCGAGGCTACAATGAGCAGTTCTTC
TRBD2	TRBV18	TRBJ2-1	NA	CASSRRASGGNEQFF	TGTGCCAGCTCACGTCGGGCAAGCGGGGGCAATGAGCAGTTCTTC
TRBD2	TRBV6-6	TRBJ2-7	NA	CASRLGTSGSYEQYF	TGTGCCAGCAGGTTGGGGACTAGCGGTTCCTACGAGCAATACTTC
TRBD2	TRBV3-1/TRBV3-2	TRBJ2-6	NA	CASSGRGAGANVLTF	TGTGCCAGCAGCGGGCGGGGGGCTGGGGCCAACGTCCTGACTTTC
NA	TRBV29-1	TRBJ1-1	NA	CSVTQTAEAFF	TGCAGCGTTACTCAGACAGCCGAAGCTTTCTTT
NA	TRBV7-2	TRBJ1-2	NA	CASSLGGSGQHYGYTF	TGTGCCAGCAGCTTAGGGGGCTCGGGGCAGCACTATGGCTACACCTTC
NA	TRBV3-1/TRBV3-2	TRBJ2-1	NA	CASSRNGNEQFF	TGTGCCAGCAGTCGTAATGGCAATGAGCAGTTCTTC
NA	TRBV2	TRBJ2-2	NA	CASRGREAGELFF	TGTGCCAGCAGAGGCAGGGAGGCCGGGGAGCTGTTTTTT
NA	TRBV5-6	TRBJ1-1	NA	CASSLDEPGEAFF	TGTGCCAGCAGCTTGGATGAACCCGGTGAAGCTTTCTTT
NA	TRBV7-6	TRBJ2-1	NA	CASSLEVAAYNEQFF	TGTGCCAGCAGCTTAGAAGTGGCGGCCTACAATGAGCAGTTCTTC
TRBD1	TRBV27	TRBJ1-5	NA	CASSTRQGRGFNQPQHF	TGTGCCAGCAGTACCCGACAGGGTAGGGGCTTCAATCAGCCCCAGCATTTT
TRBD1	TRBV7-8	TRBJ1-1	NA	CASSLRAGGRDTEAFF	TGTGCCAGCAGCCTCAGGGCAGGGGGCAGGGACACTGAAGCTTTCTTT
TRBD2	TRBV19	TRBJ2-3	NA	CASSIRLATDTQYF	TGTGCCAGTAGTATTCGACTAGCGACAGATACGCAGTATTTT
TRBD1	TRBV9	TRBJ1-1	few	CASSARQGANTEAFF	TGTGCCAGCAGCGCGCGGCAGGGGGCGAACACTGAAGCTTTCTTT
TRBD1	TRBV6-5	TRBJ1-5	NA	CASSKQGGLTQPQHF	TGTGCCAGCAGTAAACAGGGGGGCCTTACTCAGCCCCAGCATTTT
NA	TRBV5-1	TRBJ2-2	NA	CASSLAGTRGTGELFF	TGCGCCAGCAGCTTGGCCGGGACACGGGGCACCGGGGAGCTGTTTTTT
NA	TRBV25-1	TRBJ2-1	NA	CASSESRGIGYNEQFF	TGTGCCAGCAGTGAATCCCGCGGGATAGGGTACAATGAGCAGTTCTTC
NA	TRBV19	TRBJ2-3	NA	CASSIGRARTDTQYF	TGTGCCAGTAGTATAGGTAGGGCTAGGACAGATACGCAGTATTTT
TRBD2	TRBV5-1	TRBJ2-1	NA	CASSGGLAGFWFF	TGCGCCAGCAGCGGGGGACTAGCGGGTTTCTGGTTCTTC
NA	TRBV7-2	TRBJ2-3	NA	CASSPLFTAGTDTQYF	TGTGCCAGCAGCCCTCTGTTTACGGCAGGCACAGATACGCAGTATTTT
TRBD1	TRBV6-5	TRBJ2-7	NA	CATATRDRGYEQYF	TGTGCCACAGCGACTAGGGACAGGGGTTACGAGCAGTACTTC
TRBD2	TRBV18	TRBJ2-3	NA	CASSPSRHLSGRGTDTQYF	TGTGCCAGCTCACCTTCCCGACACCTTTCTGGGAGGGGCACAGATACGCAGTATTTT
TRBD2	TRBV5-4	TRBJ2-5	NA	CASSDGLAGGGETQYF	TGTGCCAGCAGCGACGGACTAGCGGGAGGGGGAGAGACCCAGTACTTC
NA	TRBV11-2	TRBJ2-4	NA	CASNSTRAAKNIQYF	TGTGCCAGCAACTCCACGCGGGCGGCCAAAAACATTCAGTACTTC
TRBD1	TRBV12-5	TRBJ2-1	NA	CASGLTRVQGFQAYNEQFF	TGTGCTAGTGGTTTGACGCGTGTACAGGGGTTCCAAGCCTACAATGAGCAGTTCTTC
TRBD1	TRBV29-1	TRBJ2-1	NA	CSVRQGGDNEQFF	TGCAGCGTCCGACAGGGGGGAGACAATGAGCAGTTCTTC
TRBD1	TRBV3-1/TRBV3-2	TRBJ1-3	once	CASSPTGTGNTIYF	TGTGCCAGCAGCCCGACAGGGACTGGAAACACCATATATTTT
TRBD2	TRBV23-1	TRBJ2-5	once	CASSQSRGRIAGAMRETQYF	TGCGCCAGCAGTCAATCGCGAGGTAGAATAGCGGGAGCCATGAGGGAGACCCAGTACTTC
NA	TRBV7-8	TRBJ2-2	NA	CASSLIRVRGQAGELFF	TGTGCCAGCAGCTTAATCCGTGTCCGGGGGCAGGCCGGGGAGCTGTTTTTT
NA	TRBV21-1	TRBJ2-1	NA	CASSKVGLAGDFEQFF	TGTGCCAGCAGCAAAGTAGGTCTAGCGGGAGACTTTGAGCAGTTCTTC